This TCR beta chain was documented in a study of blood T cells in healthy people across ages. V lost 8 bases, J lost 3 bases, and 18 bases lay in between. Germline loops: CDR1 DFQATT, CDR2 SNEGSKA (reference sequence). This CDR3 has 14 residues. Primed by a sample-barcoded 5' primer and a J-beta primer mix, a second PCR proceeded for about 7 to 11 cycles. TCRdb fed the 5' RACE reads into MiXCR, producing one record per CDR3 protein. Of 1.5 million to 2 million distinct CDR3 sequences listed, 28% were seen once; the top ten hold roughly 8%. Material for sequencing was blood. This receptor was taken from a woman aged 25 to 39 in good health. The chain is built from TRBV20-1 and TRBJ2-3; no clear D gene. CDR3 residues: CSTRSTEPTDTQYF. The CDR3 coding sequence is TGCAGTACCCGCTCGACGGAACCGACAGATACGCAGTATTTT.